The present T cell receptor (beta chain) was sequenced within a study of blood T cell repertoires in COVID-19. Overall study context: Samples taken during acute and convalescent COVID-19 were collected in the United States, Italy and Spain. From T cells, B-cell-depleted T cells, or PBMCs came the material, which was cDNA or gDNA.

In the source study's methods: Reference gene primer amplification in the assay estimated nucleated cell counts. Clones were sequenced by immunoSEQ multiplex PCR, and TCRdb holds only the in-frame ones, with some missing. V and J calls and clone size are given by that table; D and trimming were obtained from the DNA. The table shows about 62,000 clones, with roughly 92% occurring only once. The CDR3 consists of 15 residues. Looked up from germline, CDR1 is SEHNR and CDR2 is FQNEAQ (reference sequence). V was pared by 2 bases and J by 5 bases, with 3 bases of the junction left unmatched. The V call is TRBV7-9, the J call TRBJ2-2; 9 bases agree with TRBD2. The sample taken for sequencing was peripheral blood. The receptor comes from a human donor in a cohort sampled during active COVID-19. CDR3 in DNA: TGTGCCAGCAGCTTAAATAGCGGGAGAACCGGGGAGCTGTTTTTT. This encodes CASSLNSGRTGELFF. Full variable domain (outside the CDR3, taken from reference TRBV7-9 and TRBJ2-2): DTGVSQNPRHKITKRGQNVTFRCDPISEHNRLYWYRQTLGQGPEFLTYFQNEAQLEKSRLLSDRFSAERPKGSFSTLEIQRTEQGDSAMYLCASSLNSGRTGELFFGEGSRLTVL.